This TCR beta chain was sequenced during a study of shared clonotypes between healthy human individuals. Study-wide results and limits: Memory subsets generally showed lower estimated richness than naive subsets. Though the depth was large, rarefaction showed that sorted-subset sequencing was incomplete.

This clone was detected only a few times. The antigen is undetermined. Generated by immunoSEQ multiplex PCR, the TCRdb table keeps only in-frame clones and is missing some. The repertoire includes around 700,000 clones, 72% of them detected once, and under 2% sits in the top ten. This CDR3 is built from 12 residues. Germline V gene sequence: CDR1 MDHEN, CDR2 SYDVKM. V was trimmed by 6 bases and J by 3 bases, leaving 8 bases between them. This chain links TRBV28 with TRBJ1-2; D is possibly TRBD1 (6 bases). Source material: memory CD4+ T cells sorted from blood. The subset here: CD45RA-negative fraction. The origin of this receptor is a woman younger than 45 in good health. CDR3 region: CASRQGYYGYTF. As DNA, the CDR3 is TGTGCCAGCAGACAGGGCTACTATGGCTACACCTTC.